This T cell receptor beta chain was sequenced in a study of cytomegalovirus exposure and HLA in healthy donors. Study overall: An earlier analysis identified under 130 million unique TCR beta sequences in approximately 190 million T cells.

This CDR3 is built from 15 residues. Germline V lookup: CDR1 LGHNA, CDR2 YSLEER. V lost 3 bases, J lost 3 bases, and 2 bases stayed unmatched. 60 Vbeta and 13 Jbeta primers were used in PCR. Measured with immunoSEQ multiplex PCR; TCRdb has only the in-frame clones, and not every one. Of roughly 100,000 clones listed, less than 90% are singletons. Turning to this clone: Antigen unknown.

The study, taken as a whole, reports: Information on immune exposure was restricted to one variable (CMV serostatus). In a later analysis, several top co-occurrence clusters appeared linked to parvovirus B19, influenza, CMV and Epstein-Barr virus.

Sequencing was done on a sample of PBMCs. This receptor was identified in a man between 40 and 49 years old in good health and CMV-seronegative. The J gene is TRBJ2-2, the V gene TRBV4-3, with 9 bases identical to TRBD1. The CDR3 DNA reads as TGCGCCAGCAGCCAGGGGACAGGGTACACCGGGGAGCTGTTTTTT. The encoded protein is CASSQGTGYTGELFF.